This TCR beta chain originates from a study of CD8 T cells in Susac syndrome. When the RNA was reverse transcribed, random hexamers were used with an input of about 0.5 to 1 ug. Across 54 Vbeta and 13 Jbeta, TCR beta CDR3 was amplified with immunoSEQ multiplex PCR. TCRdb independently ran MiXCR on the immunoSEQ multiplex PCR reads; one entry per CDR3 protein. This table has approximately 270,000 distinct CDR3 sequences, 93% appearing once. Treatment-naive patients with stable or active relapsing-remitting disease were the multiple sclerosis controls. V was pared by 4 bases and J by 8 bases, with 21 bases between. CDR3 size: 16 residues. Per the germline V gene, CDR1 is SGHRS and CDR2 is YFSETQ.

The sequence was obtained from a human donor with multiple sclerosis. This chain joins TRBV5-1 and TRBJ1-4; D may be TRBD1 (5 bases). The sequenced sample was CD4+ T cells from PBMCs. The CDR3: CASSPRDGRGQEKLFF. CDR3 sequence (DNA): TGCGCCAGCAGCCCGCGGGATGGGAGGGGCCAGGAAAAACTGTTTTTT.